This T cell receptor (beta chain) comes out of a study of shared clonotypes between healthy human individuals. The study, taken as a whole, reports: Measured sharing among donors was expected to vary with sequencing depth. Non-shared clonotypes displayed generation probabilities falling below those of clonotypes present in all four donors.

Genomic DNA belonging to each subset was distributed in equal measure over several immunoSEQ plates. Sequenced by immunoSEQ multiplex PCR; TCRdb stores in-frame clones only, minus some. The table includes 2.3 million or so clones, approximately 93% detected once. The CDR3 extends over 12 amino acids. CDR1 and CDR2 from the germline V gene are SQVTM and ANQGSEA. V gave up 5 bases and J gave up 4 bases, with 11 bases separating them. This clone was counted only a few times. Its matching antigen is unknown. The TCR originated in a young man in good health. Some clones in this sample may be carry-over from other donors' samples. The chain employs TRBV29-1 and TRBJ1-1, with no clear D. Sample: naive CD4+ T cells from PBMCs. The subset here: CD45RA+ positively selected. CDR3 in amino acids: CSVRGSSTEAFF. DNA of the CDR3: TGCAGCGTTCGAGGGAGTTCCACTGAAGCTTTCTTT.